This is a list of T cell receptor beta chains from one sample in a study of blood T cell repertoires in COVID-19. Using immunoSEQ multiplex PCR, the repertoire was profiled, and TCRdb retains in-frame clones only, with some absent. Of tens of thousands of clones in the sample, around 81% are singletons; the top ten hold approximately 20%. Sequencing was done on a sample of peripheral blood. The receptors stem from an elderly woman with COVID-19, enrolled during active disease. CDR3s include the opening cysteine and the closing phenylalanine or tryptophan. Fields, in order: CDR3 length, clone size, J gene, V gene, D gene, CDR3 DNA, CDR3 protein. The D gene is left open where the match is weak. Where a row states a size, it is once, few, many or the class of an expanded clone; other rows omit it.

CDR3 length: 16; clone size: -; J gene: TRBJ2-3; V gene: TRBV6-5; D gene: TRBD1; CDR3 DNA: TGTGCCAGCAGTTACTCGATTAACAGGGGGGAAGATACGCAGTATTTT; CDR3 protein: CASSYSINRGEDTQYF
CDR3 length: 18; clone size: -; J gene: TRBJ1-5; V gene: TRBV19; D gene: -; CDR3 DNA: TGTGCCAGTGGATCGTTACAGGGTCAGGGCCATAGCAATCAGCCCCAGCATTTT; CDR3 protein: CASGSLQGQGHSNQPQHF
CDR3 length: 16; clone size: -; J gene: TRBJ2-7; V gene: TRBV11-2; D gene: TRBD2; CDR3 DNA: TGTGCCAGTGGGGGGACTAGCGACCTAGGGTCTGCCGAGCAGTACTTC; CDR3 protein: CASGGTSDLGSAEQYF
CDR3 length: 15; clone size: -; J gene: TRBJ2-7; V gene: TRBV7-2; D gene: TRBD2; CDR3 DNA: TGTGCCAGCAGCTCGACTAGCGGGCCATCCTACGAGCAGTACTTC; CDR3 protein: CASSSTSGPSYEQYF
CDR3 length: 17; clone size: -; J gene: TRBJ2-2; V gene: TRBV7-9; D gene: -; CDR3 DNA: TGTGCCAGCACCTCGCCCAATGGCGGAGCGAACACCGGGGAGCTGTTTTTT; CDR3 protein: CASTSPNGGANTGELFF
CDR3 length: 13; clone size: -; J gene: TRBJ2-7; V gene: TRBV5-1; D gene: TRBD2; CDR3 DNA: TGCGCCAGCAGCTTGGAACTAGCGAGCGAGCAGTACTTC; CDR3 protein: CASSLELASEQYF
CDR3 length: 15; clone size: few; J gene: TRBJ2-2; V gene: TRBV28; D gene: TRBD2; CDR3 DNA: TGTGCCAGCAGGGTGGGAGGGAAGGAAACCGGGGAGCTGTTTTTT; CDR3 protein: CASRVGGKETGELFF
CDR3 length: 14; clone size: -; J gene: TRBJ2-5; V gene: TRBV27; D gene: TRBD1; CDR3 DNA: TGTGCCAGCAGTTTGGACAGGGCCGCGGAGACCCAGTACTTC; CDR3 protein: CASSLDRAAETQYF
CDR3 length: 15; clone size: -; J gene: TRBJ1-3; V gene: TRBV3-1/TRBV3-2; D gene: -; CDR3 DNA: TGTGCCAGCGGCACCGACAGAGCCTCTGGAAACACCATATATTTT; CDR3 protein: CASGTDRASGNTIYF
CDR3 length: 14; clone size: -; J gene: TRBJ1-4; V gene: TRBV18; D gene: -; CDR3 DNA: TGTGCCAGCTCACCACCGGTTGGTCAGGAAAAACTGTTTTTT; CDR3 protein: CASSPPVGQEKLFF
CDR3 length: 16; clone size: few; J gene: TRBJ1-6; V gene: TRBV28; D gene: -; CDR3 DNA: TGTGCCAGCAGTTTATTTCCGGGATCATATAATTCACCCCTCCACTTT; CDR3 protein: CASSLFPGSYNSPLHF